This TCR beta chain is drawn from a study of cytomegalovirus exposure and HLA in healthy donors. The germline V gene has CDR1 SGDLS and CDR2 YYNGEE. V was clipped by 4 bases and J by 1 base; unmatched bases: 2. CDR3 size: 15 residues. 60 Vbeta and 13 Jbeta primers were used in PCR. Sequenced by immunoSEQ multiplex PCR; TCRdb stores in-frame clones only, minus some. The sample contains around 100,000 clones, around three quarters of which appear only once. The TCR sequence derives from a man aged 25-45 years in good health and CMV-seronegative. The sample was PBMCs. The V gene is TRBV9, the J gene TRBJ2-6; 7 bases match TRBD2. In DNA, the CDR3 is TGTGCCAGCAGCCTCGGGGGGTCTGGGGCCAACGTCCTGACTTTC. This sequence encodes CASSLGGSGANVLTF.